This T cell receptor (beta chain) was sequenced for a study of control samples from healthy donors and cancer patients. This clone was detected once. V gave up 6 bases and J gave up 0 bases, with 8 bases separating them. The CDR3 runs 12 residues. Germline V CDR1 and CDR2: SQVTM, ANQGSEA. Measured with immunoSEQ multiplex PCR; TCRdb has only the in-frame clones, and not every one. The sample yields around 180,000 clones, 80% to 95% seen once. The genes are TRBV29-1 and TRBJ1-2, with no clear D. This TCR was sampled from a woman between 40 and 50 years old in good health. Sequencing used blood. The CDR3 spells CSVRESNYGYTF. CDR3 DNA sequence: TGCAGCGTCCGGGAATCTAACTATGGCTACACCTTC.